This TCR beta chain was retrieved from a study of blood T cells in healthy people across ages (dated by TCRdb to the mid-2010s). In the study overall: In model experiments, template switching captured about one uniquely barcoded TCR beta cDNA molecule for every two T cells. Donors were grouped into four age groups: young (average roughly 17 years), middle-aged (around 39), aged (around 56) and long-lived (over 80). For two donors (one aged 18 to 30 and one aged 80 or older), the study analyzed two additional independent replicas of 1 million unique cDNA reads from the same blood draw. Age-related changes in TCR beta repertoire diversity were measured in the study by deep sequencing normalized with unique cDNA molecular identifiers.

Of note for this clonotype: Its antigen is unknown. Nothing much larger sits one base from this clone, and base qualities are not available.

The library relied on 5' RACE. Sequencing used an Illumina HiSeq 2500. A second 7 to 11 cycle PCR used a sample-barcoded 5' primer and a J-beta primer mix. Each TCR beta cDNA molecule received a unique molecular identifier from a template-switch 5' adaptor carrying 12 random nucleotides. Each sample yielded at least 2.5 million CDR3-containing paired-end reads. First-strand cDNA synthesis was performed from all RNA using the Mint cDNA synthesis kit, with priming by a TRBC-specific oligonucleotide. Following uracil-DNA glycosylase treatment, a first 18-cycle PCR with universal primers M1SS and BC2_uni_R was performed on all cDNA. In the source study's methods: Each sample was normalized by randomly selecting 1 million high-quality reads, each carrying a distinct molecular identifier. Reads with shared molecular identifiers were discarded instead of being binned into consensus sequences. MiTCR, with a Q25 quality threshold and the strictest error-elimination algorithm, was used for CDR3 identification, clonotype clustering and error correction. A nonparametric unseen species model with Euler transformation was used to estimate a lower bound on total TCR beta diversity. TCRdb trimmed public reads at Q25 via fastp, called clones via MiXCR and kept in-frame beta chains. When rows share a CDR3 protein, they turn into one entry using the most common DNA and genes. The V and J calls were not made by the authors but by TCRdb's processing. The sample yields fewer than 800,000 distinct CDR3 sequences; 20% to 25% were counted once. Clones ranked in the top ten supply more than 8.5% of the sample.

The approximately 40 donors, aged roughly 6 to 100 years, were systemically healthy Caucasian individuals from Russia. Each donor gave approximately 9.3 milliliters of peripheral blood, collected into EDTA-treated Vacutainer tubes. Ficoll-Paque density-gradient centrifugation was used to isolate PBMCs, with at least 6.5 million per sample. Trizol reagent was used to extract total RNA from the PBMCs, yielding at least 6 micrograms per sample. For every donor, an aliquot of PBMCs went through flow cytometry to measure the percentages of naive CD45RAhigh/CD27high T cells. What the authors observed across the whole study: As age increased, observed TCR beta diversity per million T cells dropped in a roughly linear way, and a significant reduction was already evident by age about 40. Estimates of total diversity from one million sequenced T cells were regarded as lower bounds and underestimates. Compared with the aged group, the long-lived group had more naive CD4+ T cells, fewer expanded clones and increased TCR diversity, suggesting age selection. There was a strong correlation between observed TCR beta diversity and the percentage of naive T cells measured by flow cytometry. The CMV infection status of donors was not known, potentially confounding age-related changes in expanded clonotypes. Since profiling was done on bulk unsorted PBMCs, naive and antigen-experienced compartments could not be conclusively compared.

Including the terminal cysteine and phenylalanine, the CDR3 comprises 14 residues. The DNA shown is the 42-base CDR3, in frame from base 1. The CDR1 and CDR2 encoded by the germline V gene are SGHTA and FQGNSA. Trimming at the junction amounts to 6 bases on V and 1 base on J, and the germline ends lie 9 bases apart. These data were also filed under a second study, of T cells of mothers and their children. The second source states: Nine systemically healthy Caucasian individuals served as donors, namely three mothers together with their six children. cDNA synthesis consumed the entire amount of extracted RNA, loaded at around 1.5 ug RNA in each 15 ul reaction. In the second PCR, sample barcodes and 2-4 random nucleotides were introduced via the M1S primer. Each mother yielded over 10 million TCR beta CDR3 reads and each child 2.5 million to 3 million reads. Thymic selection shapes the output of TCR recombination in a similar way in related and unrelated pairs, and inherited differences have a minor effect. Normalized repertoire overlap in related mother-child pairs was always slightly higher than in unrelated mother-child pairs, but the difference was never significant. Persistent microchimeric T cell clones were not detected, at a sensitivity of around 99 clones per million clonotypes. Deep NGS was used in the study to compare the TCR beta repertoires of mothers and children and to look for features that separate related mother-child pairs from unrelated individuals. Mothers averaged around 40 +/- 4 years of age and children averaged about 12 +/- 4 years. After adapter ligation was performed with NEBNext reagents, the libraries were sequenced on an Illumina HiSeq 2000 with 100+100 nt paired-end reads. To avoid cross-contamination, the mother libraries and the child libraries were prepared a month apart and sequenced in separate runs. For each donor, between about 500,000 and 2,000,000 distinct TCR beta clonotypes were identified. Naive TCR beta clonotypes were estimated from low-frequency clonotypes matched to each donor's FACS-determined naive share, without sorting.

The chain joins TRBV7-2 to TRBJ2-2; no D gene can be assigned with confidence. This receptor was obtained from a boy under 18 in good health. The sequencing input was blood. This receptor carries the CDR3 CASRNDLNTGELFF. In nucleotides, the sequence is TGTGCCAGCAGGAACGACCTGAACACCGGGGAGCTGTTTTTT.